The 16 T cell receptor beta chains below come from one sample, sequenced in a study of T-cell memory formation after mild COVID-19. Via MiXCR, TCRdb re-called the 5' RACE reads, giving one row per CDR3 protein. The sample yields fewer than 450,000 distinct CDR3 sequences, about 24% seen once. Input material: PBMCs or a T cell subset sorted from them (not recorded which). The receptors were sampled from an adult woman who had mild COVID-19 (a few samples of this study predate the infection). Cell type and time point are not known.

The rearrangement links TRBV6-5 to TRBJ2-1; D possibly corresponds to TRBD2 (5 bases). The end of the DNA fits TRBJ2-5 better, so the J call may be wrong. Germline values: CDR1 MNHEY, CDR2 SVGAGI. The CDR3 runs to 13 residues. CDR3 coding DNA: TGTGCCAGCAGGCGGACTCAAACGGAGACCCAGTACTTC. The encoded protein is CASRRTQTETQYF.

This clonotype has only one observation. This chain uses TRBV6-4 with TRBJ2-1; D is possibly TRBD2 (5 bases). The germline gives CDR1 MRHNA, CDR2 SNTAGT. Deletions cut 3 bases from V and 3 bases from J, with 12 bases between. The CDR3 is 15 residues long. The CDR3 DNA follows: TGTGCCAGCAGTGATGAAAGCGGAGACTACAATGAGCAGTTCTTC. It encodes CASSDESGDYNEQFF.

The chain links TRBV13 to TRBJ1-2; 7 bases map to TRBD1. Germline values: CDR1 PRHDT, CDR2 FYEKMQ (reference sequence). The CDR3 is 15 amino acids. The J segment lost 0 bases and the V segment lost 5 bases, leaving 6 bases of the junction unmatched. In nucleotides, the CDR3 is TGTGCCAGCAGCACGTCCAGGGGGACTAACTATGGCTACACCTTC. Protein: CASSTSRGTNYGYTF.

V and J are TRBV5-5 and TRBJ1-1; perhaps TRBD1 as D (5 bases). V was shortened by 0 bases and J by 8 bases, with 17 bases between the two germline ends. The CDR3 loop spans 15 amino acids. The V gene's germline CDR1 is SGHKS and CDR2 YYEKEE (reference sequence). The CDR3 sequence: CASSLAGTWGDEAFF. In DNA, the CDR3 is TGTGCCAGCAGCTTGGCGGGGACCTGGGGGGACGAAGCTTTCTTT.

In this sample, this clonotype turned up a few times. J is TRBJ2-3 and V is TRBV5-1; D ambiguous. This CDR3 contains 14 residues. Between the trimmed V and J ends, which lost 0 bases and 5 bases, there was a span of 10 bases. Germline-derived CDR1 and CDR2 are SGHRS and YFSETQ. The CDR3 DNA reads TGCGCCAGCAGCTTGGAGATTTCCGTAGATACGCAGTATTTT. Translated: CASSLEISVDTQYF.

The chain joins TRBV5-4 to TRBJ2-3; maybe TRBD2 (7 bases). The CDR3 runs 15 residues. Germline assignment: CDR1 SGHNT and CDR2 YYREEE (reference sequence). The germline V and J ends were trimmed by 4 bases and 4 bases, with 16 bases remaining between them. The CDR3 DNA follows: TGTGCCAGCAGCCGGAGAGGGGGGGCACCAGATACGCAGTATTTT. As protein: CASSRRGGAPDTQYF.

The gene calls are TRBV7-9 and TRBJ1-4, with 8 bases that match TRBD1. V was clipped by 4 bases and J by 1 base; unmatched bases: 2. CDR3 size: 15 residues. Germline-derived CDR1 and CDR2 are SEHNR and FQNEAQ (reference sequence). CDR3 coding DNA: TGTGCCAGCAGCTCAGGACAGGGAACTAATGAAAAACTGTTTTTT. It codes for CASSSGQGTNEKLFF.

V gene TRBV20-1 combines with J gene TRBJ2-5; D is possibly TRBD1 (6 bases). This CDR3 has 14 amino acids. Between the trimmed V and J ends, which lost 6 bases and 2 bases, there was a span of 16 bases. Germline values: CDR1 DFQATT, CDR2 SNEGSKA (reference sequence). CDR3 coding DNA: TGCAGTGCCCTACCAACTACAGGGCAAGAGACCCAGTACTTC. It encodes CSALPTTGQETQYF.

The gene calls are TRBV27 and TRBJ2-7, with D maybe TRBD1 (6 bases). The V gene lost 2 bases and the J gene lost 5 bases, with 13 bases spanning the gap. The CDR3 sequence is 14 residues long. CDR1 MNHEY and CDR2 SMNVEV come from the germline V gene (reference sequence). DNA of the CDR3: TGTGCCAGCAGTTTACAGGGACCAGGGGACGAGCAGTACTTC. Translated: CASSLQGPGDEQYF.

This clonotype was found a few times. The V call is TRBV12-3 or TRBV12-4, the J call TRBJ1-4; 8 bases line up with TRBD1. After removal of 6 bases from V and 8 bases from J, the junction contained 8 bases not matched to a gene. This CDR3 spans 14 amino acids. The CDR3 DNA follows: TGTGCCAGCAGACCGGACAGGGCAGGAGAAAAACTGTTTTTT. Protein product: CASRPDRAGEKLFF.

This clonotype was recorded many times. The V call is TRBV18, the J call TRBJ1-1, with 7 bases matching TRBD1. This CDR3 contains 14 residues. The junction had 4 bases not matched to a gene; V was cut back by 5 bases and J by 1 base. Germline CDR1 is KGHSH and CDR2 is LQKENI. CDR3 residues: CASSSRDRNTEAFF. The CDR3 DNA reads TGTGCCAGCTCATCCCGGGACAGGAACACTGAAGCTTTCTTT.

The chain recombines TRBV2 with TRBJ2-1; D is possibly TRBD1 or TRBD2 (5 bases each). V was trimmed by 7 bases and J by 0 bases, leaving 10 bases between them. CDR1 SNHLY and CDR2 FYNNEI come from the germline V gene. The CDR3 loop spans 14 amino acids. As DNA, the CDR3 is TGTGCCAGCACGACTGGGGGCTCCTACAATGAGCAGTTCTTC. Protein product: CASTTGGSYNEQFF.

There are a few counts of this clonotype. The chain joins TRBV20-1 to TRBJ2-5, with D perhaps given as TRBD1 or TRBD2 (5 bases each). The germline V and J ends were trimmed by 3 bases and 2 bases, with 13 bases remaining between them. Germline assignment: CDR1 DFQATT and CDR2 SNEGSKA (reference sequence). The CDR3 sequence is 14 residues long. The CDR3 here is CSARVGDQQETQYF. CDR3 sequence (DNA): TGCAGTGCTAGGGTGGGGGATCAACAAGAGACCCAGTACTTC.

The chain is built from TRBV7-3 and TRBJ2-7; a possible D gene is TRBD2 (6 bases). The CDR3 is made up of 12 amino acids. Trimming shortened V by 5 bases and J by 9 bases, and 14 bases separated the two germline ends. Germline assignment: CDR1 SGHTA and CDR2 FQGTGA. The CDR3 nucleotides are TGTGCCAGCAGCGTTCAGGGAGGTAGGCAGTACTTC. Its translation is CASSVQGGRQYF. Variable domain in full (rest from reference TRBV7-3 and TRBJ2-7): GAGVSQTPSNKVTEKGKYVELRCDPISGHTALYWYRQSLGQGPEFLIYFQGTGAADDSGLPNDRFFAVRPEGSVSTLKIQRTERGDSAVYLCASSVQGGRQYFGPGTRLTVT.

The CDR3, as DNA: TGTGCCACCAGTGATTTCGAAGGGACAGATACGCAGTATTTT. Amino acid sequence: CATSDFEGTDTQYF. The J gene is TRBJ2-3, the V gene TRBV24-1; D not resolved. The germline gives CDR1 KGHDR, CDR2 SFDVKD. With 1 base removed from V and 3 bases from J, the gap between germline ends came to 7 bases. CDR3 length: 14 amino acids.

This clonotype was seen only a few times. The chain couples TRBV5-1 to TRBJ2-7, with unresolved D. Germline V CDR1 and CDR2: SGHRS, YFSETQ. The V end was cut by 1 base, the J end by 5 bases, with 7 bases between. The CDR3 runs 12 residues. CDR3 region: CASSLLADEQYF. CDR3 nucleotides: TGCGCCAGCAGCTTGCTGGCCGACGAGCAGTACTTC.